This passage covers 4 T cell receptor beta chains from one sample sequenced in a study of early T cells in non-severe SARS-CoV-2 infection. TCRdb reprocessed the 5' RACE reads via MiXCR and lists one record per CDR3 protein. The data hold tens of thousands of distinct CDR3 sequences, with about 12% observed a single time. The sequenced sample consisted of whole blood. Receptors originate from an adult who was a healthcare worker with PCR-confirmed SARS-CoV-2 infection or an uninfected control (not recorded which).

This clonotype showed up many times. V and J are TRBV4-3 and TRBJ1-2; TRBD1 matches 10 bases. The CDR3 has 14 amino acids. Germline loops: CDR1 LGHNA, CDR2 YSLEER. After removal of 2 bases from V and 7 bases from J, the junction contained 4 bases not matched to a gene. This CDR3 is CASSQPGTGVGYTF. Written as DNA, the CDR3 is TGCGCCAGCAGCCAACCTGGGACAGGGGTTGGCTACACCTTC.

This clonotype has just a few counts. The chain employs TRBV18 and TRBJ1-2; 7 bases are shared with TRBD1. Trimming took 3 bases from V and 7 from J; bases not matched to a gene: 8. The CDR3 covers 14 residues. The germline V gene has CDR1 KGHSH and CDR2 LQKENI. The CDR3: CASSPLTGSGGYTF. In DNA, the CDR3 is TGTGCCAGCTCACCGTTGACAGGGTCCGGTGGCTACACCTTC.

This clonotype was detected ten times or more. The V call is TRBV10-2, the J call TRBJ2-2, with a possible D match to TRBD2 (7 bases). Trimming cost V 7 bases and J 0 bases, with 12 bases left between them. Germline V gene data show CDR1 as WSHSY and CDR2 as SAAADI. The CDR3 extends over 15 amino acids. The CDR3 sequence is CASKGGPANTGELFF. CDR3 coding DNA: TGCGCCAGCAAGGGGGGGCCGGCGAACACCGGGGAGCTGTTTTTT.

J is TRBJ1-1 and V is TRBV5-5; D may be TRBD1 (6 bases). V shed 0 bases and J shed 5 bases, with 14 bases lying between them. Germline-derived CDR1 and CDR2 are SGHKS and YYEKEE (reference sequence). The length of the CDR3 is 15 residues. DNA for the CDR3: TGTGCCAGCAGCTTGGGGCAGGGGATTGGGACTGAAGCTTTCTTT. Amino acid sequence: CASSLGQGIGTEAFF.